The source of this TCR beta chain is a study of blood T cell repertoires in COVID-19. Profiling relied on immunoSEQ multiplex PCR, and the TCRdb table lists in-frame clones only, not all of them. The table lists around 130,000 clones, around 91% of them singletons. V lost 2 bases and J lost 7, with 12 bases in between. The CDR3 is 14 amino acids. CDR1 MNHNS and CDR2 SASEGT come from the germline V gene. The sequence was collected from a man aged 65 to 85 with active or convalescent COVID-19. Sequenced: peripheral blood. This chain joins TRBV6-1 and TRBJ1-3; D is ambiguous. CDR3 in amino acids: CASSEQATGNTIYF. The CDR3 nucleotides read TGTGCCAGCAGTGAACAGGCGACGGGGAACACCATATATTTT.